This record concerns one TCR beta chain sequence. Antigen: not known. This CDR3 has 13 residues. The germline V and J ends were trimmed by 6 bases and 4 bases, with 12 bases remaining between them. The germline CDR1 and CDR2 sequences are MGHRA and YSYEKL. Lesional scalp punch biopsies and peripheral blood came from alopecia areata patients. This record belongs to a study of CD8+ T cells in alopecia areata. As for the study in general: The drug, oral tofacitinib, was given to treated patients at 5 to 10 mg twice daily.

General study findings and limits: Resident alphabeta T cells of normal skin are also sequenced in scalp samples. More clonal than normal scalp was lesional scalp, particularly alopecia totalis/universalis.

Extraction of RNA preceded its reverse transcription into cDNA, which served as the sequencing template. Assay used: immunoSEQ multiplex PCR; TCRdb lists only in-frame clones, some missing. Counted here are about 200,000 clones, around three fifths occurring once; the ten biggest clones make up under 0.5%. The rearrangement joins TRBV4-1 to TRBJ2-5; a possible D gene is TRBD2 (5 bases). The sample in question was CD4+ T cells sorted from blood, obtained at week 0. This sequence originates from a human donor with alopecia areata. Written as DNA, the CDR3 is TGCGCCAGCAGTCCTCGCGGGCCAGAGACCCAGTACTTC. Residues: CASSPRGPETQYF.